This T cell receptor (beta chain) was sequenced for a study of blood T cell repertoires in COVID-19. At the level of the study: Nucleic acid was either cDNA or gDNA, and it came from T cells, B-cell-depleted T cells, or PBMCs.

This clone came up a few times. Authors' analysis steps: Amplification with reference gene primers provided the estimates of nucleated cell counts. Clones were read by immunoSEQ multiplex PCR, and TCRdb kept only the in-frame ones, dropping some. That table is the source of V, J and clone size, and D and trimming were worked out from the DNA. The table records about 140,000 clones, about nine tenths of them present only once. In germline, CDR1 is LNHDA, CDR2 SQIVND (reference sequence). This CDR3 spans 14 amino acids. V lost 5 bases and J lost 5, with 10 bases in between. The source material was peripheral blood. The V call is TRBV19, the J call TRBJ2-6; possibly TRBD2 for D (6 bases). This receptor was identified in a man aged 50 to 59 with active or convalescent COVID-19. CDR3 residues: CASSGTGRANVLTF. The CDR3 bases are TGTGCCAGTAGTGGGACTGGCCGGGCCAACGTCCTGACTTTC.